Each of the 28 T cell receptor beta chains below was sequenced from the same sample in a study of circulating and synovial CD4+ cells in juvenile arthritis. The method was immunoSEQ multiplex PCR; TCRdb's version includes in-frame clones alone and lacks a portion of them. The table shows about 36,000 clones, with 85% to 95% occurring only once. Sequencing used CD4+ T cells from blood. The source of these receptors is a human donor with juvenile idiopathic arthritis.

J is TRBJ2-6 and V is TRBV28, with a tentative D call TRBD1 (6 bases). This CDR3 comprises 16 residues. CDR1 is MDHEN, CDR2 SYDVKM, per germline. V was clipped by 6 bases and J by 1 base, with 13 bases between them. The CDR3 is CASSILTGSGANVLTF. In DNA, the CDR3 is TGTGCCAGCAGCATTTTAACAGGGTCTGGGGCCAACGTCCTGACTTTC.

This clone was detected only once. The CDR3: CASSDYREPDEQYF. CDR3 bases: TGTGCCAGCAGTGACTACAGGGAACCGGACGAGCAGTACTTC. V gene TRBV27 combines with J gene TRBJ2-7; D might be TRBD1 (6 bases). Germline lookup yields CDR1 MNHEY and CDR2 SMNVEV (reference sequence). The CDR3 consists of 14 residues. V shed 5 bases and J shed 5 bases, with 16 bases lying between them.

The chain employs TRBV18 and TRBJ2-5; TRBD1 matches 8 bases. This CDR3 contains 16 residues. V dropped 6 bases and J dropped 1; count of bases not matched to a gene: 10. The germline V gene has CDR1 KGHSH and CDR2 LQKENI. CDR3 amino acids: CASSQTGGTSQETQYF. The CDR3 DNA reads TGTGCCAGCTCTCAAACAGGGGGGACATCCCAAGAGACCCAGTACTTC.

The rearrangement joins TRBV5-4 to TRBJ1-1; D unclear. Germline V gene data show CDR1 as SGHNT and CDR2 as YYREEE (reference sequence). The CDR3 contains 15 residues. V lost 0 bases and J lost 3, with 12 bases in between. This CDR3 reads CASSLGWGGHTEAFF. CDR3 DNA: TGTGCCAGCAGCTTGGGATGGGGAGGGCACACTGAAGCTTTCTTT.

The rearrangement joins TRBV6-1 to TRBJ2-6, with D possibly being TRBD1 (5 bases). Germline V lookup: CDR1 MNHNS, CDR2 SASEGT. The CDR3 contains 16 residues. Trimming left V 2 bases short and J 0 bases short, with 8 bases between. The CDR3 DNA reads as TGTGCCAGCAGTGAAAACAGGCACTCTGGGGCCAACGTCCTGACTTTC. Translated, it gives CASSENRHSGANVLTF.

This clone occurred once. V is TRBV7-2 and J is TRBJ2-5; perhaps TRBD2 as D (5 bases). Germline loops: CDR1 SGHTA, CDR2 FQGNSA. There are 13 residues in the CDR3. V was cut by 1 base and J by 7 bases, with 10 bases left in between. The DNA of the CDR3 is TGTGCCAGCAGCTTAGAAAGTGGAGGGACCCAGTACTTC. It translates to CASSLESGGTQYF.

The gene calls are TRBV5-4 and TRBJ2-5, with D unresolved. The CDR3 totals 14 residues. Trimming cost V 0 bases and J 5 bases, with 11 bases left between them. Germline CDR1 SGHNT, CDR2 YYREEE (reference sequence). This CDR3 is CASSLEAEEETQYF. DNA for the CDR3: TGTGCCAGCAGCTTGGAGGCAGAGGAGGAGACCCAGTACTTC.

This chain uses TRBV27 with TRBJ1-1, with 10 positions matching TRBD1. CDR1 is MNHEY and CDR2 is SMNVEV in the germline V gene (reference sequence). CDR3 length: 14 amino acids. V shed 4 bases, J shed 7 bases, and the junction held 6 bases outside the gene matches. Here the CDR3 DNA reads TGTGCCAGCAGTTCATATCGGACAGGGGGTGAAGCTTTCTTT. Its translation: CASSSYRTGGEAFF.

This clone was observed once. The V gene is TRBV28, the J gene TRBJ1-2; 8 nucleotides line up with TRBD1. CDR3 size: 17 residues. Germline assignment: CDR1 MDHEN and CDR2 SYDVKM. Trimming cost V 6 bases and J 1 base; bases outside gene matches: 13. The DNA for the CDR3 is TGTGCCAGCAGGATCTTGAACCGGGACAGGAATAACTATGGCTACACCTTC. Encoded protein: CASRILNRDRNNYGYTF.

This rearrangement joins TRBV4-3 to TRBJ2-2; 7 nucleotides match TRBD2. The CDR3 extends over 15 amino acids. The germline V gene has CDR1 LGHNA and CDR2 YSLEER. After removal of 4 bases from V and 3 bases from J, the junction contained 5 bases not matched to a gene. Written as DNA, the CDR3 is TGCGCCAGCAGCCCGCGGGGGTCGGACACCGGGGAGCTGTTTTTT. Translation: CASSPRGSDTGELFF.

The V gene is TRBV7-6, the J gene TRBJ1-1, with D unclear. CDR1 SGHVS and CDR2 FNYEAQ come from the germline V gene. With 4 bases removed from V and 11 bases from J, the gap between germline ends came to 17 bases. This CDR3 comprises 13 residues. CDR3 in DNA: TGTGCCAGCAGCTCCCCAATGCTGGTTCGGGCTTTCTTT. Encoded protein: CASSSPMLVRAFF.

The rearrangement joins TRBV6-1 to TRBJ1-3; D remains ambiguous. V gave up 0 bases and J gave up 7 bases, with 10 bases separating them. CDR1 is MNHNS and CDR2 is SASEGT in the germline V gene. This CDR3 is built from 14 residues. The CDR3 DNA follows: TGTGCCAGCAGTGAAGCGCTTGGCCTTAACACCATATATTTT. Translating it yields CASSEALGLNTIYF.

V and J are TRBV5-4 and TRBJ1-2; TRBD1 matches 8 bases. CDR1 is SGHNT and CDR2 is YYREEE in the germline V gene (reference sequence). With 4 bases clipped from V and 6 bases from J, the junction kept 8 bases outside the gene matches. The CDR3 is 14 residues long. The CDR3 protein is CASSQVTGDDGYTF. The CDR3 DNA follows: TGTGCCAGCAGCCAAGTGACAGGGGATGATGGCTACACCTTC.

With respect to this clone: Other DNA sequences of this sample code for an identical CDR3. The rearrangement uses TRBV4-2 and TRBJ1-6, with TRBD1 identical over 8 bases. In germline, CDR1 is LGHNA, CDR2 YNFKEQ. V shed 1 base, J shed 8 bases, and the junction held 1 base outside the gene matches. The CDR3 contains 14 residues. The CDR3 DNA reads as TGTGCCAGCAGCCAAGGGGACAGGTATTCACCCCTCCACTTT. Protein: CASSQGDRYSPLHF.

This chain links TRBV15 with TRBJ2-1; possible D gene TRBD2, 5 bases. Germline V gene lookup returns CDR1 LNHNV and CDR2 YYDKDF (reference sequence). This CDR3 comprises 15 residues. V was shortened by 1 base and J by 1 base, with 8 bases between the two germline ends. CDR3 nucleotide sequence: TGTGCCACCAGCAGAGGAACGGGGTCCTACAATGAGCAGTTCTTC. Protein sequence: CATSRGTGSYNEQFF.

The chain is built from TRBV29-1 and TRBJ1-1, with unresolved D. The V end lost 6 bases, the J end lost 1 base, and 3 bases lay between the germline ends. The CDR3 consists of 10 residues. Germline values: CDR1 SQVTM, CDR2 ANQGSEA. CDR3: CSVANTEAFF. DNA for the CDR3: TGCAGCGTAGCGAACACTGAAGCTTTCTTT.

This chain joins TRBV7-8 and TRBJ2-3, with TRBD1 as a possible D gene (6 bases). V was trimmed by 2 bases and J by 0 bases, leaving 21 bases between them. The CDR3 sequence is 19 residues long. Germline CDR1 reads SGHVS; CDR2 reads FQNEAQ. CDR3 nucleotides: TGTGCCAGCAGCTTACTCCAGGGGTCGGTTGTCGGGAGCACAGATACGCAGTATTTT. This gives the protein CASSLLQGSVVGSTDTQYF.

The V gene is TRBV2, the J gene TRBJ2-5; TRBD2 matches at 11 bases. This CDR3 contains 16 residues. The germline V gene has CDR1 SNHLY and CDR2 FYNNEI. J gave up 5 bases and V 4 bases, and 9 bases lay outside the gene matches. CDR3 amino acids: CASSGLAGTFGETQYF. CDR3 DNA: TGTGCCAGCAGTGGACTAGCGGGGACCTTCGGGGAGACCCAGTACTTC. Full variable domain (remainder filled in from reference TRBV2 and TRBJ2-5): EPEVTQTPSHQVTQMGQEVILRCVPISNHLYFYWYRQILGQKVEFLVSFYNNEISEKSEIFDDQFSVERPDGSNFTLKIRSTKLEDSAMYFCASSGLAGTFGETQYFGPGTRLLVL.

The chain recombines TRBV5-5 with TRBJ1-5, with TRBD1 as a possible D gene (6 bases). V was cut by 4 bases and J by 7 bases, with 9 bases left in between. The CDR3 has 12 residues. Germline assignment: CDR1 SGHKS and CDR2 YYEKEE (reference sequence). CDR3 nucleotide sequence: TGTGCCAGCAGCACCACAGGGCAGCCCCAGCATTTT. This sequence encodes CASSTTGQPQHF. The complete variable domain, with remaining parts taken from reference TRBV5-5 and TRBJ1-5, reads DAGVTQSPTHLIKTRGQQVTLRCSPISGHKSVSWYQQVLGQGPQFIFQYYEKEERGRGNFPDRFSARQFPNYSSELNVNALLLGDSALYLCASSTTGQPQHFGDGTRLSIL.

The chain joins TRBV6-5 to TRBJ2-3, with 11 bases lining up with TRBD2. This CDR3 is built from 13 residues. With V trimmed by 8 bases and J by 7 bases, 5 bases remained unmatched. CDR1 and CDR2 from the germline V gene are MNHEY and SVGAGI. CDR3 sequence reads: CASRLAGGNTQYF. The CDR3 DNA reads as TGTGCCAGCCGCCTAGCGGGGGGAAATACGCAGTATTTT.

As regards this clone: This sample includes further DNA sequences coding for the same CDR3. The V call is TRBV7-2, the J call TRBJ1-6; TRBD1 aligns across 9 bases. Germline-derived CDR1 and CDR2 are SGHTA and FQGNSA. V lost 4 bases, J lost 7 bases, and 5 bases stayed unmatched. The CDR3 sequence is 15 residues long. CDR3 coding DNA: TGTGCCAGCAGCTCTATAGGACAGGGGAATTCACCCCTCCACTTT. This encodes CASSSIGQGNSPLHF.

The chain combines TRBV7-2 with TRBJ2-7; tentative D call: TRBD2 (5 bases). Germline V gives CDR1 SGHTA, CDR2 FQGNSA. Trimming stripped 1 base from V and 4 bases from J, with 8 bases between. The CDR3 has 13 residues. This chain's CDR3 is CASSLGGGYEQYF. The DNA for the CDR3 is TGTGCCAGCAGCTTAGGCGGCGGGTACGAGCAGTACTTC.

The V call is TRBV6-5, the J call TRBJ1-4; no clear D. The V end lost 2 bases, the J end lost 3 bases, and 13 bases lay between the germline ends. This CDR3 is built from 16 residues. The germline V gene has CDR1 MNHEY and CDR2 SVGAGI. The CDR3 DNA is TGTGCCAGCAGTTACGTGCCACGGGGAGCTAATGAAAAACTGTTTTTT. Translation: CASSYVPRGANEKLFF.

The V call is TRBV9, the J call TRBJ1-1, with a tentative D call TRBD1 (6 bases). The CDR3 covers 17 residues. The germline V and J ends were trimmed by 0 bases and 2 bases, with 17 bases remaining between them. Looked up from germline, CDR1 is SGDLS and CDR2 is YYNGEE. The CDR3 loop reads CASSVDGGRITNTEAFF. The CDR3 nucleotides read TGTGCCAGCAGCGTAGATGGGGGCCGCATAACAAACACTGAAGCTTTCTTT. The full variable domain, rest sourced from reference TRBV9 and TRBJ1-1, is DSGVTQTPKHLITATGQRVTLRCSPRSGDLSVYWYQQSLDQGLQFLIQYYNGEERAKGNILERFSAQQFPDLHSELNLSSLELGDSALYFCASSVDGGRITNTEAFFGQGTRLTVV.

The chain links TRBV18 to TRBJ2-2, with 8 nucleotides matching TRBD2. After removal of 0 bases from V and 0 bases from J, the junction contained 3 bases not matched to a gene. Germline CDR1 KGHSH, CDR2 LQKENI. CDR3 length equals 17 residues. CDR3: CASSPPRGESNTGELFF. The CDR3 DNA reads TGTGCCAGCTCACCACCGCGGGGGGAGTCGAACACCGGGGAGCTGTTTTTT.

The V gene is TRBV7-2, the J gene TRBJ2-2, with a weak D call TRBD1 (5 bases). V was pared by 4 bases and J by 4 bases, with 7 bases between. CDR1 SGHTA and CDR2 FQGNSA come from the germline V gene. CDR3 size: 13 residues. CDR3 loop: CASSSGLTGELFF. The DNA of the CDR3 is TGTGCCAGCAGCTCAGGGCTCACCGGGGAGCTGTTTTTT.

The gene calls are TRBV27 and TRBJ2-7; D might be TRBD1 (5 bases). V lost 4 bases to trimming and J lost 3 bases, with 25 bases between them. The CDR3 runs 18 residues. CDR1 is MNHEY, CDR2 SMNVEV, per germline (reference sequence). CDR3 DNA sequence: TGTGCCAGCAGTTCCCAGGGTTACAGGAGTCTATTGAGCTACGAGCAGTACTTC. Translated: CASSSQGYRSLLSYEQYF.

The chain employs TRBV4-3 and TRBJ1-4; no definite D call. CDR1 LGHNA and CDR2 YSLEER come from the germline V gene. Trimming removed 3 bases from V and 8 bases from J, with 16 bases in between. The CDR3 extends over 15 amino acids. DNA for the CDR3: TGCGCCAGCAGCCAGAGCGCCCACCCCTCCGAAAAACTGTTTTTT. This encodes CASSQSAHPSEKLFF.